The 2 T cell receptor beta chains listed next were all sequenced from one sample in a study of shared clonotypes between healthy human individuals. Only CD45RO-negative cells positively selected for CCR7 counted as naive CD8 cells, so terminally differentiated effector memory CD45RA+ cells were excluded. The data were produced by immunoSEQ multiplex PCR, yet TCRdb's version contains in-frame clones alone and is incomplete. The sample shows millions of clones, approximately 94% of them seen only once. The sample consisted of naive CD8+ T cells sorted from blood. These receptors were obtained from a man aged 18 to 35 in good health.

The DNA of the CDR3 is TGTGCCAGCAGTTTGGGACCAACAGAGACCCAGTACTTC. It translates to CASSLGPTETQYF. This chain links TRBV6-6 with TRBJ2-5; the D gene could be TRBD1 or TRBD2 (5 bases each). Germline CDR1 MNHNY, CDR2 SVGAGI (reference sequence). The CDR3 spans 13 residues. Between the trimmed V and J ends, which lost 4 bases and 4 bases, there was a span of 10 bases.

V gene TRBV5-4 combines with J gene TRBJ1-1; the D is unclear. Between the trimmed V and J ends, which lost 0 bases and 2 bases, there was a span of 14 bases. Germline assignment: CDR1 SGHNT and CDR2 YYREEE (reference sequence). The CDR3 is 16 amino acids. The CDR3 DNA reads TGTGCCAGCAGCTTGGCTGGGGAGTGGGGAAACACTGAAGCTTTCTTT. Encoded protein: CASSLAGEWGNTEAFF.